One sample yielded the 32 T cell receptor beta chains listed below, sequenced in a study of CD8+ T cells in alopecia areata. RNA extraction was followed by reverse transcription into cDNA, which acted as the sequencing template. Assay used: immunoSEQ multiplex PCR; TCRdb lists only in-frame clones, some missing. The sample yields 200,000 to 250,000 clones, 64% seen once. Stated treatment: oral pan-JAK inhibitor, 5-10 mg twice daily. Sample: CD4+ T cells sorted from blood, taken at week 4, from a patient treated with tofacitinib. All receptors come from a human donor with alopecia areata.

The chain recombines TRBV19 with TRBJ2-4; D unclear. Germline V lookup: CDR1 LNHDA, CDR2 SQIVND (reference sequence). The CDR3 totals 16 residues. With 3 bases removed from V and 0 bases from J, the gap between germline ends came to 12 bases. The CDR3 loop reads CASSIHSVLAKNIQYF. DNA of the CDR3: TGTGCCAGTAGTATTCACTCCGTCTTAGCCAAAAACATTCAGTACTTC.

Many counts were recorded for this clone. The J gene is TRBJ2-5, the V gene TRBV7-9; D uncertain. This CDR3 region has 13 residues. Trimming removed 3 bases from V and 3 bases from J, with 8 bases in between. Germline values: CDR1 SEHNR, CDR2 FQNEAQ (reference sequence). The CDR3 DNA is TGTGCCAGCAGCTTTTCTGGAGAAGAGACCCAGTACTTC. Its protein is CASSFSGEETQYF.

This clone has only a few counts. This chain joins TRBV5-1 and TRBJ1-1; 7 positions agree with TRBD1. Germline trimming cut 4 bases from V and 1 base from J; bases unmatched to any gene: 4. This CDR3 spans 14 amino acids. The germline V gene encodes CDR1 SGHRS and CDR2 YFSETQ. CDR3 sequence (DNA): TGCGCCAGCAGCAACAGACAGGGGAACACTGAAGCTTTCTTT. This encodes CASSNRQGNTEAFF.

The chain employs TRBV30 and TRBJ1-4; no clear D gene. With 6 bases removed from V and 2 bases from J, the gap between germline ends came to 7 bases. CDR3 length equals 12 residues. CDR1 is GTSNPN, CDR2 SVGIG, per germline (reference sequence). The CDR3 DNA reads TGTGCCTGTGGGCTGACTAATGAAAAACTGTTTTTT. It codes for CACGLTNEKLFF. The full variable domain, completed using reference TRBV30 and TRBJ1-4, is SQTIHQWPATLVQPVGSPLSLECTVEGTSNPNLYWYRQAAGRGLQLLFYSVGIGQISSEVPQNLSASRPQDRQFILSSKKLLLSDSGFYLCACGLTNEKLFFGSGTQLSVL.

The chain is built from TRBV4-3 and TRBJ2-3; D unresolved. The CDR3 runs 15 residues. Germline lookup yields CDR1 LGHNA and CDR2 YSLEER. Trimming left V 0 bases short and J 3 bases short, with 10 bases between. The DNA of the CDR3 is TGCGCCAGCAGCCAAGAAAGGGTACCGACAGATACGCAGTATTTT. This codes for CASSQERVPTDTQYF.

This sequence joins TRBV6-5 and TRBJ1-1, with 7 bases that match TRBD1. This CDR3 is 15 amino acids long. V shed 4 bases, J shed 3 bases, and the junction held 8 bases outside the gene matches. Looked up from germline, CDR1 is MNHEY and CDR2 is SVGAGI. The CDR3 here is CASSSPSGQDTEAFF. In DNA, the CDR3 is TGTGCCAGCAGTTCCCCATCCGGACAGGACACTGAAGCTTTCTTT.

The rearrangement links TRBV29-1 to TRBJ2-3; maybe TRBD1 (6 bases). The CDR3 covers 12 residues. CDR1 and CDR2 from the germline V gene are SQVTM and ANQGSEA. V dropped 7 bases and J dropped 1 base, with 9 bases sitting between them. The CDR3 loop is CSGNRGTDTQYF. CDR3 sequence (DNA): TGCAGCGGTAACAGGGGCACAGATACGCAGTATTTT.

V usage is TRBV27 and J usage is TRBJ1-2; no reliable D call. Germline CDR1 MNHEY, CDR2 SMNVEV (reference sequence). There are 15 residues in the CDR3. Deletions cut 6 bases from V and 5 bases from J, with 19 bases between. The CDR3 protein is CASSHLSGSQYGYTF. As DNA, the CDR3 is TGTGCCAGCAGCCACCTTAGCGGGTCGCAATATGGCTACACCTTC.

The chain has TRBV2 and TRBJ2-5, with a possible D match to TRBD1 (6 bases). There are 11 residues in the CDR3. Trimming took 9 bases from V and 2 from J, leaving 7 bases between them. Germline CDR1 is SNHLY and CDR2 is FYNNEI. The CDR3 DNA is TGTGCCAGACAGGGACAAGAGACCCAGTACTTC. Translation: CARQGQETQYF.

The chain is built from TRBV7-2 and TRBJ1-2, with no clear D. Germline CDR1 SGHTA, CDR2 FQGNSA. Between the trimmed V and J ends, which lost 10 bases and 3 bases, there was a span of 18 bases. The CDR3 extends over 14 amino acids. This CDR3 reads CATRSASGDYGYTF. CDR3 bases: TGTGCCACCCGGTCGGCGTCCGGGGACTATGGCTACACCTTC.

This clone occurred once. J is TRBJ1-1 and V is TRBV6-5; possibly TRBD1 for D (6 bases). The ends were cut back, 0 bases at V and 0 bases at J, with 8 bases in the middle. The germline V gene has CDR1 MNHEY and CDR2 SVGAGI. CDR3 length: 15 amino acids. The CDR3 nucleotides read TGTGCCAGCAGTTACTCGGGACAACTGAACACTGAAGCTTTCTTT. Its translation is CASSYSGQLNTEAFF.

This clone was observed a few times. The J gene is TRBJ2-7, the V gene TRBV2, with 8 bases fitting TRBD1. Germline loops: CDR1 SNHLY, CDR2 FYNNEI. This CDR3 spans 14 amino acids. V lost 4 bases to trimming and J lost 3 bases; unmatched junction nucleotides: 5. The chain's CDR3 is CASSGQGFSYEQYF. DNA of the CDR3: TGTGCCAGCAGTGGACAGGGGTTTAGCTACGAGCAGTACTTC.

The V call is TRBV5-4, the J call TRBJ2-5; maybe TRBD1 (5 bases). This CDR3 is 15 amino acids long. Trimming took off 2 bases at V and 5 bases at J, with 16 bases between the two ends. The germline gives CDR1 SGHNT, CDR2 YYREEE (reference sequence). The CDR3 DNA reads as TGTGCCAGCAGCTTCAGGGCTCACCTTCGGGAGACCCAGTACTTC. Protein: CASSFRAHLRETQYF.

The V call is TRBV5-1, the J call TRBJ2-1; D is perhaps TRBD2 (5 bases). V was trimmed by 0 bases and J by 7 bases, leaving 8 bases between them. The CDR3 runs 13 residues. Germline V gene data show CDR1 as SGHRS and CDR2 as YFSETQ. CDR3 region: CASSLGLANEQFF. The CDR3 DNA reads TGCGCCAGCAGCTTGGGGCTAGCAAATGAGCAGTTCTTC.

The V gene is TRBV5-1, the J gene TRBJ1-1; D possibly corresponds to TRBD1 (5 bases). This CDR3 comprises 14 residues. CDR1 is SGHRS and CDR2 is YFSETQ in the germline V gene. Trimming pared 7 bases from V and 1 base from J, leaving 14 bases between. CDR3 DNA: TGCGCCAGCGACCAGGGTGTCGGGAACACTGAAGCTTTCTTT. It codes for CASDQGVGNTEAFF.

J is TRBJ1-1 and V is TRBV2; D remains unclear. Trimming took off 2 bases at V and 4 bases at J, with 14 bases between the two ends. The CDR3 extends over 15 amino acids. Germline lookup yields CDR1 SNHLY and CDR2 FYNNEI. The CDR3 here is CASSESGSLGTEAFF. The CDR3, as DNA: TGTGCCAGCAGTGAATCTGGCAGTCTGGGCACTGAAGCTTTCTTT.

This clone was counted once. The gene calls are TRBV14 and TRBJ2-7; D is uncertain. Per germline, CDR1 SGHDN and CDR2 FVKESK. This CDR3 spans 13 amino acids. Trimming removed 1 base at V and 6 bases at J, with 10 bases between. CDR3 bases: TGTGCCAGCAGCCAAGCGGGCAGGCGCGAGCAGTACTTC. Encoded protein: CASSQAGRREQYF.

The chain couples TRBV15 to TRBJ2-5; 8 bases match TRBD2. This CDR3 has 13 amino acids. Germline CDR1 is LNHNV and CDR2 is YYDKDF (reference sequence). V shed 5 bases and J 5 bases; nucleotides not matched to a gene: 4. The CDR3 here is CATSAPGGETQYF. CDR3 DNA sequence: TGTGCCACCAGCGCGCCGGGAGGGGAGACCCAGTACTTC.

Concerning this clone itself: Mismatch with germline at one junction end may stem from a read error. J is TRBJ2-7 and V is TRBV30; a possible D gene is TRBD2 (5 bases). Germline CDR1 reads GTSNPN; CDR2 reads SVGIG (reference sequence). This CDR3 region has 14 residues. The DNA of the CDR3 is TGTGCCTGGAGTGACGTAGGAGGCTCCGACGAGCAGTACTTC. This translates into CAWSDVGGSDEQYF.

The genes are TRBV5-6 and TRBJ2-7, with 11 bases fitting TRBD1. There are 14 residues in the CDR3. Germline assignment: CDR1 SGHDT and CDR2 YYEEEE. After removal of 5 bases from V and 7 bases from J, the junction contained 8 bases not matched to a gene. The CDR3 region is CASSLGQGVSEQYF. DNA of the CDR3: TGTGCCAGCAGTCTGGGACAGGGGGTTTCGGAGCAGTACTTC.

V gene TRBV30 combines with J gene TRBJ1-5; D is possibly TRBD1 (6 bases). V was shortened by 6 bases and J by 2 bases, with 11 bases between the two germline ends. CDR1 GTSNPN and CDR2 SVGIG come from the germline V gene (reference sequence). The CDR3 is 13 amino acids. The CDR3 region has the DNA TGTGCCTGTACAGGGAAGGGCAATCAGCCCCAGCATTTT. This encodes CACTGKGNQPQHF. Based on the CDR3 plus reference TRBV30 and TRBJ1-5, the full variable domain is SQTIHQWPATLVQPVGSPLSLECTVEGTSNPNLYWYRQAAGRGLQLLFYSVGIGQISSEVPQNLSASRPQDRQFILSSKKLLLSDSGFYLCACTGKGNQPQHFGDGTRLSIL.

This clone appeared a few times. This CDR3 is CASSSQARTYGYTF. In DNA, the CDR3 is TGTGCCAGCAGCTCCCAGGCAAGGACCTATGGCTACACCTTC. The rearrangement uses TRBV7-9 and TRBJ1-2; D is unclear. The CDR3 has 14 residues. Germline-derived CDR1 and CDR2 are SEHNR and FQNEAQ (reference sequence). V shed 4 bases and J shed 4 bases, with 13 bases lying between them.

This clone has a count of ten or more. This chain uses TRBV19 with TRBJ1-2, with TRBD1 matching 8 bases. Germline trimming cut 7 bases from V and 4 bases from J; bases unmatched to any gene: 11. The CDR3 consists of 15 residues. The V gene's germline CDR1 is LNHDA and CDR2 SQIVND (reference sequence). The CDR3 DNA sequence: TGTGCCAGTACCATCCTGGGGACAGGTGGCTATGGCTACACCTTC. This translates into CASTILGTGGYGYTF. Complete variable domain (other parts from reference TRBV19 and TRBJ1-2): DGGITQSPKYLFRKEGQNVTLSCEQNLNHDAMYWYRQDPGQGLRLIYYSQIVNDFQKGDIAEGYSVSREKKESFPLTVTSAQKNPTAFYLCASTILGTGGYGYTFGSGTRLTVV.

The V and J genes are TRBV29-1 and TRBJ1-5; TRBD1 might be the D (6 bases). The CDR3 runs 12 residues. Germline CDR1 SQVTM, CDR2 ANQGSEA. Between the trimmed V and J ends, which lost 6 bases and 6 bases, there was a span of 12 bases. The CDR3 DNA reads TGCAGCGTACAGGGTTTTCGTCAGCCCCAGCATTTT. Protein: CSVQGFRQPQHF. The full variable domain, rest sourced from reference TRBV29-1 and TRBJ1-5, is SAVISQKPSRDICQRGTSLTIQCQVDSQVTMMFWYRQQPGQSLTLIATANQGSEATYESGFVIDKFPISRPNLTFSTLTVSNMSPEDSSIYLCSVQGFRQPQHFGDGTRLSIL.

This chain links TRBV19 with TRBJ1-1, with 7 bases identical to TRBD1. V lost 4 bases to trimming and J lost 5 bases; unmatched junction nucleotides: 10. This CDR3 region has 15 residues. Looked up from germline, CDR1 is LNHDA and CDR2 is SQIVND (reference sequence). This chain's CDR3 is CASSTTGGGPTEAFF. CDR3 sequence (DNA): TGTGCCAGTAGTACCACGGGAGGGGGCCCAACTGAAGCTTTCTTT.

This sequence joins TRBV6-4 and TRBJ1-5, with D uncertain. This CDR3 is built from 13 residues. Between the trimmed V and J ends, which lost 3 bases and 5 bases, there was a span of 8 bases. Germline assignment: CDR1 MRHNA and CDR2 SNTAGT. The CDR3 DNA reads TGTGCCAGCAGTGAACAAGTTGATCAGCCCCAGCATTTT. It codes for CASSEQVDQPQHF.

In this sample, this clone turned up a few times. The chain joins TRBV5-1 to TRBJ2-7; either TRBD1 or TRBD2 may supply D (5 bases each). The germline CDR1 and CDR2 sequences are SGHRS and YFSETQ. The CDR3 sequence is 12 residues long. With 7 bases removed from V and 3 bases from J, the gap between germline ends came to 11 bases. DNA of the CDR3: TGCGCCAGCGGGACCTTAGGCTACGAGCAGTACTTC. Translating it yields CASGTLGYEQYF.

The genes are TRBV2 and TRBJ1-2; D perhaps matches TRBD1 (6 bases). Germline-derived CDR1 and CDR2 are SNHLY and FYNNEI. V shed 4 bases and J shed 6 bases, with 9 bases lying between them. The length of the CDR3 is 12 residues. The CDR3 region is CASSVTGNGYTF. The CDR3 DNA is TGTGCCAGCAGTGTCACAGGGAATGGCTACACCTTC. The complete variable domain, with remaining parts taken from reference TRBV2 and TRBJ1-2, reads EPEVTQTPSHQVTQMGQEVILRCVPISNHLYFYWYRQILGQKVEFLVSFYNNEISEKSEIFDDQFSVERPDGSNFTLKIRSTKLEDSAMYFCASSVTGNGYTFGSGTRLTVV.

The chain has TRBV25-1 and TRBJ1-1; maybe TRBD1 (6 bases). The V gene's germline CDR1 is MGHDK and CDR2 SYGVNS. The germline V and J ends were trimmed by 6 bases and 3 bases, with 11 bases remaining between them. The CDR3 is 13 amino acids. The CDR3 nucleotides read TGTGCCAGCAGGGACAGTTGGGACACTGAAGCTTTCTTT. Translated, it gives CASRDSWDTEAFF. Full variable domain (outside the CDR3, taken from reference TRBV25-1 and TRBJ1-1): EADIYQTPRYLVIGTGKKITLECSQTMGHDKMYWYQQDPGMELHLIHYSYGVNSTEKGDLSSESTVSRIRTEHFPLTLESARPSHTSQYLCASRDSWDTEAFFGQGTRLTVV.

V is TRBV6-6 and J is TRBJ2-5; D unresolved. The CDR3 covers 16 residues. The V end lost 4 bases, the J end lost 7 bases, and 22 bases lay between the germline ends. Germline CDR1 and CDR2: MNHNY and SVGAGI (reference sequence). CDR3 region: CASSFSRSTSKATQYF. In DNA form, the CDR3 reads TGTGCCAGCAGTTTCTCCAGGTCTACCTCCAAGGCGACCCAGTACTTC.

This clone has at least ten counts. The chain carries TRBV14 and TRBJ1-6; D unresolved. This CDR3 is 14 amino acids long. With 0 bases removed from V and 7 bases from J, the gap between germline ends came to 7 bases. Germline V gives CDR1 SGHDN, CDR2 FVKESK. The DNA of the CDR3 is TGTGCCAGCAGCCAAGAGACGGCAAATTCACCCCTCCACTTT. As protein: CASSQETANSPLHF.

This clone was recorded at least ten times. The chain links TRBV7-2 to TRBJ1-1; D not resolved. The V gene lost 5 bases and the J gene lost 4 bases, with 11 bases spanning the gap. CDR3 length equals 13 residues. Germline V gene data show CDR1 as SGHTA and CDR2 as FQGNSA. The DNA of the CDR3 is TGTGCCAGCAGCCCAGTAACTCTCACTGAAGCTTTCTTT. Its translation is CASSPVTLTEAFF.